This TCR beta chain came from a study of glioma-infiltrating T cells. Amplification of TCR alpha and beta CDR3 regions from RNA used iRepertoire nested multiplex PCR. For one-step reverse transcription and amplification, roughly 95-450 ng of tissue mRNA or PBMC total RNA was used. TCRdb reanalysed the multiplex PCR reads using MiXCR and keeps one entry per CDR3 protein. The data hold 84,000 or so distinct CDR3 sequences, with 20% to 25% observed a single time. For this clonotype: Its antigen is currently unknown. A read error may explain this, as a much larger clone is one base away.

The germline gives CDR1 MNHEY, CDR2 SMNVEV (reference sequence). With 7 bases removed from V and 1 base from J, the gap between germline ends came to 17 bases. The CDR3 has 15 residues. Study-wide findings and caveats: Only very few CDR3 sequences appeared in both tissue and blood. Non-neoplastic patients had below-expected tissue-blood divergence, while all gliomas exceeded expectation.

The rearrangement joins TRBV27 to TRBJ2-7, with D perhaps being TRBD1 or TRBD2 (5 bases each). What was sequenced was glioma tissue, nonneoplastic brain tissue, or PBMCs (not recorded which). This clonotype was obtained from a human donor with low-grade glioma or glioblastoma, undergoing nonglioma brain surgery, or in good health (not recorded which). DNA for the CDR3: TGTGCCAGCACCCCAAGCTGGGGGAAATCCTACGAGCAGTACTTC. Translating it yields CASTPSWGKSYEQYF.